These 11 T cell receptor gamma chains came from one sample sequenced in a study of intestinal T cells in coeliac disease. Using about 200 ng of biopsy DNA, TRG was amplified with LymphoTrack primers. TCRdb applied CATT to the multiplex PCR reads for clone calling. The repertoire consists of 250 to 300 gamma-chain clones, with roughly 49% occurring once and the leading ten covering 62%. Under 13 formalin-fixed paraffin-embedded scrolls, each 5 µm thick, supplied each case's genomic DNA. The sequencing sample was made of a duodenal biopsy. Receptors were obtained from a human donor who served as a control with a normal duodenal biopsy, not a healthy volunteer.

This chain uses TRGV4 with TRGJ1 or TRGJ2. In germline, CDR1 is EGSTGY, CDR2 YDSYTSSV. Germline trimming cut 12 bases from V and 8 bases from J; bases unmatched to any gene: 13. The CDR3 length is 11 residues. The CDR3 loop reads CAHLGSHKKLF. Written as DNA, the CDR3 is TGTGCCCACCTGGGATCGCATAAGAAACTCTTT.

This clone was observed a few times. This chain connects TRGV4 to TRGJ1 or TRGJ2. This CDR3 is 13 amino acids long. The ends lost 0 bases at V and 6 bases at J; junction bases unmatched: 5. Germline V gene data show CDR1 as EGSTGY and CDR2 as YDSYTSSV. CDR3 coding DNA: TGTGCCACCTGGGATGGGGGTGGTTATAAGAAACTCTTT. Residues: CATWDGGGYKKLF.

The CDR3 DNA is TGTGCCTGCGTGGGATTCTATTATAAGAAACTCTTT. Its translation: CACVGFYYKKLF. This chain joins TRGV10 and TRGJ1 or TRGJ2. TRGV10 is an open reading frame whose function is uncertain. This CDR3 spans 12 amino acids.

The rearrangement links TRGV10 to TRGJ1 or TRGJ2. TRGV10 is sorted into the ORF group, with uncertain function. Unmatched junction bases numbered 23, after V lost 8 bases and J lost 6 bases. The CDR3 loop spans 17 amino acids. The CDR3 DNA sequence: TGTGCTGCGTGGGATTATACCGGGGTCCGAATTATTTATAAGAAACTCTTT. Protein product: CAAWDYTGVRIIYKKLF.

This clone was counted a single time. The J gene is TRGJP1, the V gene TRGV2. This CDR3 has 14 amino acids. V trimming: 0 bases; J trimming: 5 bases; junction bases outside the gene matches: 3. The V gene's germline CDR1 is EGSNGY and CDR2 YDSYNSKV. CDR3 residues: CATWDGRTGWFKIF. In DNA form, the CDR3 reads TGTGCCACCTGGGACGGGCGGACTGGTTGGTTCAAGATATTT.

The chain uses TRGV10 and TRGJ1 or TRGJ2. TRGV10 is an ORF; its function is uncertain. V gave up 8 bases and J gave up 8 bases; unmatched junction bases: 7. This CDR3 spans 11 amino acids. CDR3 in DNA: TGTGCTGCGTGGGGCGATAATAAGAAACTCTTT. Protein: CAAWGDNKKLF.

In this sample, this clone turned up a few times. It may be a read error: a sequence one base away is much more abundant. This rearrangement joins TRGV2 to TRGJ1 or TRGJ2. The germline V gene has CDR1 EGSNGY and CDR2 YDSYNSKV. The CDR3 spans 13 residues. DNA for the CDR3: TGTGCCACCTGGGACGGGCCGTATTATAAGAAACTCTTC. Encoded protein: CATWDGPYYKKLF.

This chain links TRGV10 with TRGJ1 or TRGJ2. TRGV10 is an ORF for which the function is uncertain. This CDR3 region has 14 residues. The ends lost 11 bases at V and 2 bases at J; junction bases unmatched: 13. The CDR3 protein is CAARTHGDYYKKLF. The CDR3 DNA reads TGTGCTGCGCGGACCCACGGGGATTATTATAAGAAACTCTTT.

CDR3 protein: CALWGTTGQAYYKKLF. In DNA, the CDR3 is TGTGCCTTGTGGGGAACAACGGGTCAGGCGTATTATAAGAAACTCTTT. The chain couples TRGV9 to TRGJ1 or TRGJ2. This CDR3 has 16 amino acids. The germline V gene has CDR1 GITISATS and CDR2 ISYDGTV (reference sequence). With 5 bases clipped from V and 4 bases from J, the junction kept 17 bases outside the gene matches.

The chain combines TRGV2 with TRGJ1 or TRGJ2. Germline CDR1 is EGSNGY and CDR2 is YDSYNSKV. With 12 bases clipped from V and 6 bases from J, the junction kept 23 bases outside the gene matches. The CDR3 has 15 residues. DNA for the CDR3: TGTGCCCACCTGGGACGGGCCCCATTTTCTTATAAGAAACTCTTT. Translation: CAHLGRAPFSYKKLF.

V gene TRGV8 combines with J gene TRGJP1. The CDR3 loop spans 16 amino acids. The germline CDR1 and CDR2 sequences are VENAVY and YDSYNSRV. V was pared by 5 bases and J by 8 bases, with 17 bases of the junction left unmatched. The DNA for the CDR3 is TGTGCCACCTGGGGACCCGATGAACCACTGGGTTGGTTCAAGATATTT. This translates into CATWGPDEPLGWFKIF.